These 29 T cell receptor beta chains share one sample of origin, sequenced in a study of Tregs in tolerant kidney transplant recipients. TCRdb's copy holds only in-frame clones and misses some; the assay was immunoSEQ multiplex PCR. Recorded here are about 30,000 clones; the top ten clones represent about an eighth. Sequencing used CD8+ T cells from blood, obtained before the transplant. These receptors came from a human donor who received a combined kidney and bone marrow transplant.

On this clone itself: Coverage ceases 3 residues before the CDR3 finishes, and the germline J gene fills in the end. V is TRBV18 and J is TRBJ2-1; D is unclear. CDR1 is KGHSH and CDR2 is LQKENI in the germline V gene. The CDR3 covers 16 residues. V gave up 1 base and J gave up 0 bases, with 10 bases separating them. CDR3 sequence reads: CASSPLAVSSYNEQFF. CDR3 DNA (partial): TGTGCCAGCTCACCACTTGCGGTGAGCTCCTACAATGAG.

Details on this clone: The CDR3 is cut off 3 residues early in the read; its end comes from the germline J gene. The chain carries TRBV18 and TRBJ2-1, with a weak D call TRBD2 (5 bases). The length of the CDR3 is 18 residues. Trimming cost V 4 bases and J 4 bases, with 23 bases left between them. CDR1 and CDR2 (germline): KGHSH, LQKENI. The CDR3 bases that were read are TGTGCCAGCTCACAGCCGTACGCGCGGAGCGGCCTTTACAATGAG. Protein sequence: CASSQPYARSGLYNE. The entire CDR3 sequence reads CASSQPYARSGLYNEQFF.

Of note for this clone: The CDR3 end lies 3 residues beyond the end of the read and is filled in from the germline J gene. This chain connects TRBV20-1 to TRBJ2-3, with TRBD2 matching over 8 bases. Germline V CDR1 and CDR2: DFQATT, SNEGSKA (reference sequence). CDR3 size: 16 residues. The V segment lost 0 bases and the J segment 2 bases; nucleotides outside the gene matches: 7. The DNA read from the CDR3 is TGCAGTGCTAGAGAATCTACTAGCGGACTCACAGATACG. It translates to CSARESTSGLTDT. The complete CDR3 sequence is CSARESTSGLTDTQYF.

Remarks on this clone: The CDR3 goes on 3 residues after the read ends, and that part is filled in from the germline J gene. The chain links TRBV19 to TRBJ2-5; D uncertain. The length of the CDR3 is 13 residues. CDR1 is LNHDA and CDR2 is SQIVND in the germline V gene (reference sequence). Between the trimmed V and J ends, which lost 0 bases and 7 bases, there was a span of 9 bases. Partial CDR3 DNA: TGTGCCAGTAGTATAGATGAATTCGGGACC. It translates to CASSIDEFGT. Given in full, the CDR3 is CASSIDEFGTQYF.

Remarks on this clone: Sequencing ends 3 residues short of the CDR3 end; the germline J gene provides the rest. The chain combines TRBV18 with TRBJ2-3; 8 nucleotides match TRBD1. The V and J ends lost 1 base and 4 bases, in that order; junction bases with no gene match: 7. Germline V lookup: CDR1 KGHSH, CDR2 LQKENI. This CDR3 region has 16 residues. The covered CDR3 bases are TGTGCCAGCTCACCACAAGCAGGGGGCTTCGCAGATACG. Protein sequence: CASSPQAGGFADT. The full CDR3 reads CASSPQAGGFADTQYF.

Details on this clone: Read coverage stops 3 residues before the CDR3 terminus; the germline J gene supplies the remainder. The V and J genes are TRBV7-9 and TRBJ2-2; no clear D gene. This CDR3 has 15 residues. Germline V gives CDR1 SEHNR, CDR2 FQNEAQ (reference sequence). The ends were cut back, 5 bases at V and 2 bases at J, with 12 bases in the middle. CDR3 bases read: TGTGCCAGCAGCCACACTACACTCAACACCGGGGAG. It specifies CASSHTTLNTGE. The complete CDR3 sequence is CASSHTTLNTGELFF.

Partial CDR3 DNA: TGCAGTGCTAGGGACAGGGGATATGGC. Its protein is CSARDRGYG. The complete CDR3 protein is CSARDRGYGYTF. The chain has TRBV20-1 and TRBJ1-2, with TRBD1 matching over 9 bases. The observed sequence ends 3 residues before the CDR3 terminus, with the missing tail filled in from the germline J gene. The CDR3 extends over 12 amino acids. The germline V gene encodes CDR1 DFQATT and CDR2 SNEGSKA (reference sequence). V gave up 3 bases and J gave up 5 bases; unmatched junction bases: 1.

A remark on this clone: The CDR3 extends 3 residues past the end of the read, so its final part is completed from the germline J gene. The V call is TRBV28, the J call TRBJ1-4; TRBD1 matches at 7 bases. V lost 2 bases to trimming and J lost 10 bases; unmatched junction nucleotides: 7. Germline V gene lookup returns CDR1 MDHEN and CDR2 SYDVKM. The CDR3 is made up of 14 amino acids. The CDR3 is CASSLKTGTAKLFF. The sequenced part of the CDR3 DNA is TGTGCCAGCAGTTTAAAGACAGGGACGGCAAAA.

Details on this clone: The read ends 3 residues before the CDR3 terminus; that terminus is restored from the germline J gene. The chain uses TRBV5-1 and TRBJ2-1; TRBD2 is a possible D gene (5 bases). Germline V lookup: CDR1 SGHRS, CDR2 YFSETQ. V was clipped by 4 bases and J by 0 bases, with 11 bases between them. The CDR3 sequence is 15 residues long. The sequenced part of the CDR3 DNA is TGCGCCAGCAGCCAGAGCGGATCCTCCTACAATGAG. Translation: CASSQSGSSYNE. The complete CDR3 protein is CASSQSGSSYNEQFF.

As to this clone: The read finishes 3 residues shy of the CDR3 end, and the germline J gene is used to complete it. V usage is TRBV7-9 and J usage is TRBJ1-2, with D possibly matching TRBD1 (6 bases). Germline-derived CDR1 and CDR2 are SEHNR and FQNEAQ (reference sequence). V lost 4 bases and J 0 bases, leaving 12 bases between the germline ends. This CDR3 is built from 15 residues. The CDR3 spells CASSSQGEANYGYTF. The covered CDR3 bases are TGTGCCAGCAGCTCACAGGGAGAAGCTAACTATGGC.

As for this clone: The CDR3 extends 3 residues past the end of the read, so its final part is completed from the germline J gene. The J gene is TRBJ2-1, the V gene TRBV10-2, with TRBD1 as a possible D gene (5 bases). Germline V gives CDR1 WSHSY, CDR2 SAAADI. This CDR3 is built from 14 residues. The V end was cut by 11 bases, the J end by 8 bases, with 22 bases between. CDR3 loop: CARLRVSSLHEQFF. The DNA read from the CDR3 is TGCGCCCGCCTCAGGGTCTCCTCTCTCCATGAG.

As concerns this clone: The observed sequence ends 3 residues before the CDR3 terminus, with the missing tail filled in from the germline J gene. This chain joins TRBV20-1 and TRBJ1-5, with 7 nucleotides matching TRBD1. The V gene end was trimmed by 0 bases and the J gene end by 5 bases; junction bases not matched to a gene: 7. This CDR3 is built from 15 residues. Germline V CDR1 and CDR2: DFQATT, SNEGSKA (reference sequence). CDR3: CSARDSWTGDQPQHF. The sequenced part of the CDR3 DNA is TGCAGTGCTAGAGATTCGTGGACAGGAGATCAGCCC.

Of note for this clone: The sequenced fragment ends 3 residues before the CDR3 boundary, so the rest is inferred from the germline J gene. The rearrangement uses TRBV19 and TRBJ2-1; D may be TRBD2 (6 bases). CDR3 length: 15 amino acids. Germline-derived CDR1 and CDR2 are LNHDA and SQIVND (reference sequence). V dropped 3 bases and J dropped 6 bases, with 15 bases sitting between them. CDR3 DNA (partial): TGTGCCAGTAGTATTATCGAGACTAGTCTCAATGAG. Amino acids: CASSIIETSLNE. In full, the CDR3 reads CASSIIETSLNEQFF.

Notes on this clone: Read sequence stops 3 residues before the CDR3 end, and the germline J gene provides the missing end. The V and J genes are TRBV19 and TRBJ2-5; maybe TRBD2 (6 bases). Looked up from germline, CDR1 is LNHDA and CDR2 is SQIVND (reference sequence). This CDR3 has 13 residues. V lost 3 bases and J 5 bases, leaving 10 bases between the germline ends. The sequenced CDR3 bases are TGTGCCAGTAGTATTTATGGGGGGGAGACC. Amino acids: CASSIYGGET. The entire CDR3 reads CASSIYGGETQYF.

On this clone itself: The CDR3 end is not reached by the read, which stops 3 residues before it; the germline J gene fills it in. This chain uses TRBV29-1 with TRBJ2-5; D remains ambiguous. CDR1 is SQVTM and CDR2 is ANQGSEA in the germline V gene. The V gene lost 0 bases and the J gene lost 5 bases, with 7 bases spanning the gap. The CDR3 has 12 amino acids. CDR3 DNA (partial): TGCAGCGTTGAAGAGTTCGTTGAGACC. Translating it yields CSVEEFVET. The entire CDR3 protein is CSVEEFVETQYF.

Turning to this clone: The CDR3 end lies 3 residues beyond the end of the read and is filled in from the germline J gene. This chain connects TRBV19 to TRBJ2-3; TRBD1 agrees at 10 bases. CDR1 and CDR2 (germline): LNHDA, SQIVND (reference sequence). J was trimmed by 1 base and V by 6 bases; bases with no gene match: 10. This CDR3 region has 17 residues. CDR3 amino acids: CASRFRDRGGGTDTQYF. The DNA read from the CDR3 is TGTGCCAGTAGATTCCGGGACAGGGGAGGGGGCACAGATACG.

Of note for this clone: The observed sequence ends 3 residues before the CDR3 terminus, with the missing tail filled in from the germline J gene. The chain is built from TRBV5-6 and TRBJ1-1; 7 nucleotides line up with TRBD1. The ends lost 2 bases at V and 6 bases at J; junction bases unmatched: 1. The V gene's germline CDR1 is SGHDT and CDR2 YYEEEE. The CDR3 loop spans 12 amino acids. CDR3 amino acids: CASSFGQAEAFF. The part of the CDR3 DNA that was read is TGTGCCAGCAGCTTTGGACAGGCTGAA.

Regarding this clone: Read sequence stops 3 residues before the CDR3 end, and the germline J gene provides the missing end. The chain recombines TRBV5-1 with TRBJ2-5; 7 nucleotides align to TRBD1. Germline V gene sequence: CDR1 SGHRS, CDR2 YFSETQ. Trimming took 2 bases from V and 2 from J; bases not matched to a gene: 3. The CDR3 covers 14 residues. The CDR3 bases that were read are TGCGCCAGCAGCTTCCGACAGGGACAAGAGACC. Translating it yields CASSFRQGQET. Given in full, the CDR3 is CASSFRQGQETQYF. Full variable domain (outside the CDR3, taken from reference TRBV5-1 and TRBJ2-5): KAGVTQTPRYLIKTRGQQVTLSCSPISGHRSVSWYQQTPGQGLQFLFEYFSETQRNKGNFPGRFSGRQFSNSRSEMNVSTLELGDSALYLCASSFRQGQETQYFGPGTRLLVL.

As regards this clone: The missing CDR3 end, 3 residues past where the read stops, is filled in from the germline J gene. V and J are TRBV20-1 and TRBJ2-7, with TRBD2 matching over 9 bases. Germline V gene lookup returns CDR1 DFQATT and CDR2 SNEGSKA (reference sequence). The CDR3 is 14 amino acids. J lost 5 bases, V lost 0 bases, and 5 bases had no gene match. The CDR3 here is CSAREGGRADEQYF. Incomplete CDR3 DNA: TGCAGTGCTAGAGAAGGCGGGAGGGCCGACGAG.

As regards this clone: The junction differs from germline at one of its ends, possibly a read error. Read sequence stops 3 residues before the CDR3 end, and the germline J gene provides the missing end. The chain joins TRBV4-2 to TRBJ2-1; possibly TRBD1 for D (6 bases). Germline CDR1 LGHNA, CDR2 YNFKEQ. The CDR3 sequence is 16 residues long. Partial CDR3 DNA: TGCGCCAGCAGCCAAGAATGGACAGCAATGTACAATGAG. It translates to CASSQEWTAMYNE. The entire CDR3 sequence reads CASSQEWTAMYNEQFF.

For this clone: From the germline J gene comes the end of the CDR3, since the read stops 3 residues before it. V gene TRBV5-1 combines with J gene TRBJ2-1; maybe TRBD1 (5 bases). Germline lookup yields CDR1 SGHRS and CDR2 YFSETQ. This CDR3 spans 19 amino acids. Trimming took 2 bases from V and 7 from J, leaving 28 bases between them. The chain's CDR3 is CASSFTGTRVLFHVNEQFF. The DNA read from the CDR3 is TGCGCCAGCAGCTTCACAGGTACAAGGGTCTTATTTCATGTTAATGAG.

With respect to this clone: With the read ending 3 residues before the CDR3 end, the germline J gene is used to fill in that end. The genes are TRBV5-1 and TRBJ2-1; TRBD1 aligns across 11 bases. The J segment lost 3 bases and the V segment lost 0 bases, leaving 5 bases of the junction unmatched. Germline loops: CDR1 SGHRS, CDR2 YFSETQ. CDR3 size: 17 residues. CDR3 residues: CASSLAEGQGDYNEQFF. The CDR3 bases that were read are TGCGCCAGCAGCTTGGCCGAGGGACAGGGGGACTACAATGAG.

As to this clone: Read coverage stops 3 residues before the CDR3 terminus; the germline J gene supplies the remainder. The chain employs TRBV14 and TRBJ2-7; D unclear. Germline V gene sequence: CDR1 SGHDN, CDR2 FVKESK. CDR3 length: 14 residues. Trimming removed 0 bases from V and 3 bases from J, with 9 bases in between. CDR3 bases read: TGTGCCAGCAGCCAAGATTCCAGTGGCTACGAG. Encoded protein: CASSQDSSGYE. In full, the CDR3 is CASSQDSSGYEQYF.

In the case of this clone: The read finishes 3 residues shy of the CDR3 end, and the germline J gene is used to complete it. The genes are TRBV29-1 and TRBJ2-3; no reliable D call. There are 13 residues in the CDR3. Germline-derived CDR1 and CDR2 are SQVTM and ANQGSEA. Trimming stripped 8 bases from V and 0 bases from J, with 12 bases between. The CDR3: CSLVTTSTDTQYF. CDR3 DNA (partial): TGCAGCCTGGTGACGACTAGCACAGATACG.

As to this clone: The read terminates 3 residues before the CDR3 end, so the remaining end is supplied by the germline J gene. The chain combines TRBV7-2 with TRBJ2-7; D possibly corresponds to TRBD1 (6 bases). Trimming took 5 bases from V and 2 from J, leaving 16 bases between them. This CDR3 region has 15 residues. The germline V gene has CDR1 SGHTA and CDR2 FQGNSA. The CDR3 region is CASSRWGQVTYEQYF. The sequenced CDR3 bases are TGTGCCAGCAGCCGCTGGGGGCAGGTCACCTACGAG. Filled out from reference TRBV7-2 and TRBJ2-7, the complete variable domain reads GAGVSQSPSNKVTEKGKDVELRCDPISGHTALYWYRQSLGQGLEFLIYFQGNSAPDKSGLPSDRFSAERTGGSVSTLTIQRTQQEDSAVYLCASSRWGQVTYEQYFGPGTRLTVT.

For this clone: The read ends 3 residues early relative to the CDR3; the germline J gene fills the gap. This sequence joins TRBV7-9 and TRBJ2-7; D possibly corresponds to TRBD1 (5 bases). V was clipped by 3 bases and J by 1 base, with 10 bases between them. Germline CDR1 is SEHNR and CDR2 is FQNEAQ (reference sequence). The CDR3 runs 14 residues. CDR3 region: CASSLATASYEQYF. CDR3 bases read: TGTGCCAGCAGCTTGGCGACAGCTTCCTACGAG. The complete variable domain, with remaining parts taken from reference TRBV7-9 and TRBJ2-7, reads DTGVSQNPRHKITKRGQNVTFRCDPISEHNRLYWYRQTLGQGPEFLTYFQNEAQLEKSRLLSDRFSAERPKGSFSTLEIQRTEQGDSAMYLCASSLATASYEQYFGPGTRLTVT.

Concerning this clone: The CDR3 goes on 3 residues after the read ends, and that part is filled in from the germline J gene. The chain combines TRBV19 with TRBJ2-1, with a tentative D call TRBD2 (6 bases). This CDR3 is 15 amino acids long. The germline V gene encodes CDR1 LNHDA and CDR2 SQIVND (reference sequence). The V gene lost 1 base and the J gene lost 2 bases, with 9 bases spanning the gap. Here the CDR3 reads CASSIVGGTYNEQFF. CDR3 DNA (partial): TGTGCCAGTAGTATAGTCGGGGGAACCTACAATGAG. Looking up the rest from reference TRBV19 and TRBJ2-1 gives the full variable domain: DGGITQSPKYLFRKEGQNVTLSCEQNLNHDAMYWYRQDPGQGLRLIYYSQIVNDFQKGDIAEGYSVSREKKESFPLTVTSAQKNPTAFYLCASSIVGGTYNEQFFGPGTRLTVL.

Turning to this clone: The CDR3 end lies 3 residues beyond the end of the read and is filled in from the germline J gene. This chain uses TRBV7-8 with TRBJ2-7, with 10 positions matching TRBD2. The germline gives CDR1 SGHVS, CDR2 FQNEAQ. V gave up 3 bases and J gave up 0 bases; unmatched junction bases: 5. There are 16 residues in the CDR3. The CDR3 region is CASSFTGTSASYEQYF. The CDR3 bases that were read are TGTGCCAGCAGCTTTACCGGGACTAGCGCCTCCTACGAG.

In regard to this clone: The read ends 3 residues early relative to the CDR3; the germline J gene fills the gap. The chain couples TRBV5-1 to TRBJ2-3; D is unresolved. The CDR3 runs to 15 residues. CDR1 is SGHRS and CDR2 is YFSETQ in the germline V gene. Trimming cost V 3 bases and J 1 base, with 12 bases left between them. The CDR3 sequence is CASSSETWGTDTQYF. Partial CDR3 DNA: TGCGCCAGCAGCTCTGAGACTTGGGGCACAGATACG.